The 12 T cell receptor beta chains below were found in one sample sequenced in a study of T cells in localized non-small cell lung cancer. This table comes from immunoSEQ multiplex PCR, and its TCRdb copy is limited to in-frame clones, with some not included. The sample consists of tens of thousands of clones, about 86% of them appearing once. Sequenced here: peripheral blood, sampled before any cancer treatment. Receptors originate from a woman aged 35-75 years with stage I lung adenocarcinoma.

This rearrangement joins TRBV6-4 to TRBJ2-1; 8 positions agree with TRBD1. The CDR3 sequence is 16 residues long. Germline lookup yields CDR1 MRHNA and CDR2 SNTAGT. With V trimmed by 2 bases and J by 6 bases, 9 bases remained unmatched. Written as DNA, the CDR3 is TGTGCCAGCAGTGACCTTCCCTCGGACAGGGCCAATGAGCAGTTCTTC. This translates into CASSDLPSDRANEQFF.

The chain is built from TRBV6-5 and TRBJ2-7; 10 nucleotides match TRBD1. CDR3 length: 16 amino acids. The junction had 9 bases not matched to a gene; V was cut back by 2 bases and J by 5 bases. Germline V gene lookup returns CDR1 MNHEY and CDR2 SVGAGI. The CDR3 sequence: CASSYLSGQGSDEQYF. As DNA, the CDR3 is TGTGCCAGCAGTTACCTCTCGGGACAGGGGTCCGACGAGCAGTACTTC.

The rearrangement joins TRBV19 to TRBJ2-7; 8 bases line up with TRBD1. V shed 6 bases and J 5 bases; nucleotides not matched to a gene: 9. Per the germline V gene, CDR1 is LNHDA and CDR2 is SQIVND (reference sequence). This CDR3 region has 14 residues. CDR3 amino acids: CASSHRTGFNEQYF. The CDR3 DNA reads as TGTGCCAGTAGCCACCGGACAGGGTTCAACGAGCAGTACTTC.

The V and J genes are TRBV4-1 and TRBJ2-1; TRBD2 matches at 8 bases. Germline loops: CDR1 MGHRA, CDR2 YSYEKL. V lost 1 base to trimming and J lost 14 bases; unmatched junction nucleotides: 4. The CDR3 consists of 12 residues. CDR3 sequence (DNA): TGCGCCAGCAGCCAAGGAGAAGCGGGGGAGTTCTTC. This translates into CASSQGEAGEFF.

This chain joins TRBV5-3 and TRBJ1-1; D is possibly TRBD1 (5 bases). TRBV5-3 is flagged as an ORF with uncertain function. The CDR3 spans 15 residues. Deletions cut 4 bases from V and 1 base from J, with 14 bases between. CDR3 in amino acids: CARSGARKQNTEAFF. CDR3 nucleotides: TGTGCCAGAAGCGGGGCACGCAAGCAGAACACTGAAGCTTTCTTT.

The chain is built from TRBV2 and TRBJ2-3; D is undetermined. Germline CDR1 and CDR2: SNHLY and FYNNEI. This CDR3 comprises 14 residues. The V and J ends lost 7 bases and 4 bases respectively, with 15 bases between them. CDR3 loop: CASTLQTVSDTQYF. CDR3 nucleotides: TGTGCCAGCACCCTTCAAACAGTCTCAGATACGCAGTATTTT.

The CDR3 DNA reads TGTGCCAGCAGCTTAAGCCCGACTAGCGGGGGGGCCTTGGAGACCCAGTACTTC. Translated, it gives CASSLSPTSGGALETQYF. This chain uses TRBV7-2 with TRBJ2-5; TRBD2 agrees at 14 bases. Trimming cost V 2 bases and J 5 bases; bases outside gene matches: 10. The germline V gene encodes CDR1 SGHTA and CDR2 FQGNSA. The CDR3 runs to 18 residues.

The chain joins TRBV13 to TRBJ2-5; 9 nucleotides align to TRBD2. The CDR3 contains 16 residues. Germline trimming cut 7 bases from V and 2 bases from J; bases unmatched to any gene: 11. Germline V gene data show CDR1 as PRHDT and CDR2 as FYEKMQ (reference sequence). The CDR3 nucleotides are TGTGCCAGCAACCCGAGTAGCGGGGGTTCACAAGAGACCCAGTACTTC. Amino acid sequence: CASNPSSGGSQETQYF. The whole variable domain, remainder taken from reference TRBV13 and TRBJ2-5, is AAGVIQSPRHLIKEKRETATLKCYPIPRHDTVYWYQQGPGQDPQFLISFYEKMQSDKGSIPDRFSAQQFSDYHSELNMSSLELGDSALYFCASNPSSGGSQETQYFGPGTRLLVL.

The chain couples TRBV18 to TRBJ2-2; no clear D gene. CDR1 and CDR2 from the germline V gene are KGHSH and LQKENI. The CDR3 runs to 12 residues. Between the trimmed V and J ends, which lost 3 bases and 5 bases, there was a span of 4 bases. CDR3 residues: CASSPRTGELFF. The CDR3 nucleotides are TGTGCCAGCTCACCCCGAACCGGGGAGCTGTTTTTT.

The chain carries TRBV2 and TRBJ2-1; 11 bases line up with TRBD2. This CDR3 has 15 amino acids. CDR1 is SNHLY, CDR2 FYNNEI, per germline. V was pared by 7 bases and J by 7 bases, with 9 bases of the junction left unmatched. As DNA, the CDR3 is TGTGCCAGCAAGTTACTAGCGGGGGTCGGGAATGAGCAGTTCTTC. It codes for CASKLLAGVGNEQFF. The entire variable domain, with the rest obtained from reference TRBV2 and TRBJ2-1, is as follows: EPEVTQTPSHQVTQMGQEVILRCVPISNHLYFYWYRQILGQKVEFLVSFYNNEISEKSEIFDDQFSVERPDGSNFTLKIRSTKLEDSAMYFCASKLLAGVGNEQFFGPGTRLTVL.

This chain links TRBV7-6 with TRBJ1-1, with TRBD1 matching 9 bases. The CDR3 has 18 amino acids. The junction had 13 bases not matched to a gene; V was cut back by 1 base and J by 4 bases. CDR1 and CDR2 from the germline V gene are SGHVS and FNYEAQ. The CDR3 protein is CASSLGGLGQGRGTEAFF. The CDR3 nucleotides are TGTGCCAGCAGCTTAGGGGGTTTGGGACAGGGACGGGGCACTGAAGCTTTCTTT.

The chain employs TRBV2 and TRBJ2-7, with TRBD1 matching 9 bases. The V segment lost 3 bases and the J segment 8 bases; nucleotides outside the gene matches: 14. The CDR3 spans 16 residues. Germline V gives CDR1 SNHLY, CDR2 FYNNEI. The CDR3 loop reads CASSDTFDGTGYQQYF. The CDR3 coding sequence is TGTGCCAGCAGTGATACTTTTGACGGGACAGGGTATCAGCAGTACTTC.